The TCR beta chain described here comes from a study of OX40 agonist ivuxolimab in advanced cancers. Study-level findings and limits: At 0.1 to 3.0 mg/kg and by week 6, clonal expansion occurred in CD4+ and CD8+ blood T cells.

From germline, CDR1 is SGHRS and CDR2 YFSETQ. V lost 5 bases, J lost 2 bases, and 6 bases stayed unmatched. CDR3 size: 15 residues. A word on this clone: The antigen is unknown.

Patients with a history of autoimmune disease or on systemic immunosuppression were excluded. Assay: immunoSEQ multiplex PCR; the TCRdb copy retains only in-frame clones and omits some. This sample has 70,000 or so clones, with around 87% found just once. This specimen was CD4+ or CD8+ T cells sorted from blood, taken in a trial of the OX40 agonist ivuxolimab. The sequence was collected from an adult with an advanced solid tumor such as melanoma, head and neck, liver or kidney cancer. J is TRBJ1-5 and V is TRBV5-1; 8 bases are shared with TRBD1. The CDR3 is CASSQTGEGNQPQHF. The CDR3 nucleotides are TGCGCCAGCAGTCAGACAGGGGAAGGCAATCAGCCCCAGCATTTT.